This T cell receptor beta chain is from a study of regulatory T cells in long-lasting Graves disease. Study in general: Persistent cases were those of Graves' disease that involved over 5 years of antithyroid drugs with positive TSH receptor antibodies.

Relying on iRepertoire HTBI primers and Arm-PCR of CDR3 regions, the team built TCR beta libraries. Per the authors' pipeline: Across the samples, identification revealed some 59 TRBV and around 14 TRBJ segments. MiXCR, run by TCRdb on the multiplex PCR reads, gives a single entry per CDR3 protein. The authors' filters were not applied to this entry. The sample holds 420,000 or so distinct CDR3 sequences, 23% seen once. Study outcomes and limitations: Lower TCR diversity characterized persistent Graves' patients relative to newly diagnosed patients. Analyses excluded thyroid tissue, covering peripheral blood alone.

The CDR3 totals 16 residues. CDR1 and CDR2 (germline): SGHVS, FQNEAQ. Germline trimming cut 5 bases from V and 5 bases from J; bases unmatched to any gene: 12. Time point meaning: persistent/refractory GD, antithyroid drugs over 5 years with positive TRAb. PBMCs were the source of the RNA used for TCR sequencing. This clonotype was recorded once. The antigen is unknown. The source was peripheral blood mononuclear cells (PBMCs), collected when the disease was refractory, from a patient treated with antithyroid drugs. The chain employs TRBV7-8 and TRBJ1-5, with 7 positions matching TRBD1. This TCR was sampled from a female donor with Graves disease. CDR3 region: CASSPLPGRGYQPQHF. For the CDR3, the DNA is TGTGCCAGCAGCCCTCTTCCGGGCAGGGGGTATCAGCCCCAGCATTTT.